Each of the 31 T cell receptor beta chains below was sequenced from the same sample in a study of T-cell reconstitution after alpha-beta-depleted transplantation in children. Using unique molecular identifiers, the investigators prepared the TCRbeta library. Each CDR3 protein is one row after TCRdb ran MiXCR on the PCR reads. The sample carries around 490,000 distinct CDR3 sequences, approximately 10% recorded once. The sequencing here drew on PBMCs, mostly from graft donor cells, taken 180 days after TCRalphabeta/CD19-depleted stem cell transplant. These receptors were collected from a female patient aged 2-15 years who had a stem cell transplant for aplastic anemia, so the T cells may come from the graft donor.

This clonotype was recorded a few times. The chain employs TRBV12-3 or TRBV12-4 and TRBJ2-4, with unresolved D. The V gene lost 3 bases and the J gene lost 9 bases, with 9 bases spanning the gap. The CDR3 totals 12 residues. CDR3 amino acids: CASSLASGIQYF. CDR3 sequence (DNA): TGTGCCAGCAGTTTGGCCAGTGGCATTCAGTACTTC.

This clonotype was seen a few times. The chain carries TRBV6-5 and TRBJ2-1, with D tentatively TRBD1 (6 bases). V was cut by 3 bases and J by 2 bases, with 14 bases left in between. Germline values: CDR1 MNHEY, CDR2 SVGAGI. CDR3 length: 16 amino acids. The CDR3 DNA reads as TGTGCCAGCAGTTATGCAGGGGCCGGGCCCTACAATGAGCAGTTCTTC. It yields the protein CASSYAGAGPYNEQFF.

There are a few counts of this clonotype. The rearrangement joins TRBV12-3 or TRBV12-4 to TRBJ1-4, with 8 nucleotides matching TRBD1. The CDR3 loop spans 15 amino acids. V was pared by 4 bases and J by 6 bases, with 7 bases of the junction left unmatched. The CDR3 loop reads CASSSMGQDDEKLFF. The CDR3 nucleotides are TGTGCCAGCAGTTCAATGGGACAGGATGATGAAAAACTGTTTTTT.

The J gene is TRBJ1-6, the V gene TRBV7-6; the match to TRBD1 covers 10 bases. Germline V gene lookup returns CDR1 SGHVS and CDR2 FNYEAQ. This CDR3 is built from 16 residues. Trimming at V came to 1 base and at J to 6 bases, leaving 3 bases not matched to a gene. The CDR3 reads CASSLVWDRGNSPLHF. The CDR3 region has the DNA TGTGCCAGCAGCTTAGTCTGGGACAGGGGTAATTCACCCCTCCACTTT.

This chain links TRBV5-1 with TRBJ2-3; perhaps TRBD2 as D (6 bases). Germline values: CDR1 SGHRS, CDR2 YFSETQ. V was clipped by 0 bases and J by 0 bases, with 8 bases between them. The CDR3 runs to 15 residues. The CDR3 region is CASSLAGTSTDTQYF. The CDR3 nucleotides are TGCGCCAGCAGCTTGGCCGGGACTAGCACAGATACGCAGTATTTT.

This clonotype came up a few times. The chain combines TRBV7-2 with TRBJ2-3, with D perhaps matching TRBD1 (8 bases). V dropped 1 base and J dropped 1 base, with 12 bases sitting between them. The CDR3 is made up of 16 amino acids. Germline V gene lookup returns CDR1 SGHTA and CDR2 FQGNSA. CDR3 protein: CASSLGQGRGTDTQYF. The CDR3 coding sequence is TGTGCCAGCAGCTTAGGACAGGGGAGGGGCACAGATACGCAGTATTTT.

The J gene is TRBJ2-3, the V gene TRBV12-3 or TRBV12-4; 7 bases map to TRBD2. V lost 3 bases, J lost 1 base, and 16 bases stayed unmatched. The CDR3 length is 19 residues. This CDR3 is CASSFPKATGRIGTDTQYF. DNA for the CDR3: TGTGCCAGCAGTTTTCCGAAAGCTACCGGGAGGATTGGCACAGATACGCAGTATTTT.

This clonotype was found many times. J is TRBJ1-2 and V is TRBV12-3 or TRBV12-4, with 7 positions matching TRBD1. V was pared by 3 bases and J by 7 bases, with 11 bases of the junction left unmatched. The CDR3 is made up of 15 amino acids. CDR3 protein: CASSFGRQGSLGYTF. The DNA of the CDR3 is TGTGCCAGCAGTTTCGGGAGACAGGGTAGCCTTGGCTACACCTTC.

This chain uses TRBV27 with TRBJ1-2, with TRBD1 matching 11 bases. From germline, CDR1 is MNHEY and CDR2 SMNVEV (reference sequence). Trimming at V came to 5 bases and at J to 8 bases, leaving 7 bases not matched to a gene. CDR3 length equals 14 residues. CDR3 amino acids: CASSMDRGRWGYTF. CDR3 DNA sequence: TGTGCCAGCAGTATGGACAGGGGGCGTTGGGGCTACACCTTC.

This clonotype was counted ten times or more. The chain links TRBV20-1 to TRBJ2-5, with 7 bases lining up with TRBD2. Looked up from germline, CDR1 is DFQATT and CDR2 is SNEGSKA (reference sequence). This CDR3 is 15 amino acids long. Germline trimming cut 1 base from V and 1 base from J; bases unmatched to any gene: 6. The chain's CDR3 is CSARAPERGQETQYF. The CDR3 DNA is TGCAGTGCTAGAGCTCCCGAGCGGGGCCAAGAGACCCAGTACTTC.

The table lists this clonotype with a few counts. This rearrangement joins TRBV15 to TRBJ2-2; D not resolved. The CDR3 loop spans 14 amino acids. The V gene lost 1 base and the J gene lost 6 bases, with 9 bases spanning the gap. The germline V gene has CDR1 LNHNV and CDR2 YYDKDF (reference sequence). This CDR3 reads CATSRVLESGELFF. In DNA form, the CDR3 reads TGTGCCACCAGCAGAGTCTTAGAATCCGGGGAGCTGTTTTTT.

In its sample, this clonotype was seen a few times. The rearrangement joins TRBV14 to TRBJ2-2; the D is unclear. There are 14 residues in the CDR3. V lost 1 base, J lost 5 bases, and 8 bases lay in between. Germline loops: CDR1 SGHDN, CDR2 FVKESK. The CDR3 reads CASSQAGLTGELFF. The CDR3 DNA is TGTGCCAGCAGCCAAGCGGGCTTGACCGGGGAGCTGTTTTTT.

CDR3 amino acids: CASSLTTQETQYF. The CDR3 nucleotides read TGTGCCAGCAGCTTAACGACCCAAGAGACCCAGTACTTC. The rearrangement joins TRBV7-3 to TRBJ2-5; D unresolved. Germline assignment: CDR1 SGHTA and CDR2 FQGTGA. The V gene lost 0 bases and the J gene lost 1 base, with 3 bases spanning the gap. The CDR3 runs 13 residues. Full variable domain (outside the CDR3, taken from reference TRBV7-3 and TRBJ2-5): GAGVSQTPSNKVTEKGKYVELRCDPISGHTALYWYRQSLGQGPEFLIYFQGTGAADDSGLPNDRFFAVRPEGSVSTLKIQRTERGDSAVYLCASSLTTQETQYFGPGTRLLVL.

This chain connects TRBV7-2 to TRBJ2-7; D might be TRBD2 (6 bases). The CDR3 has 16 amino acids. CDR1 SGHTA and CDR2 FQGNSA come from the germline V gene. Trimming pared 3 bases from V and 2 bases from J, leaving 17 bases between. The CDR3 protein is CASSFIVQRLAYEQYF. CDR3 nucleotides: TGTGCCAGCAGCTTTATTGTACAAAGACTAGCCTACGAGCAGTACTTC.

In its sample, this clonotype was seen a few times. This chain links TRBV6-1 with TRBJ2-3; 7 bases line up with TRBD2. This CDR3 is 15 amino acids long. V shed 5 bases and J 1 base; nucleotides not matched to a gene: 6. Looked up from germline, CDR1 is MNHNS and CDR2 is SASEGT. The CDR3 coding sequence is TGTGCCAGCAGTAAGCGGGACTTAGGCACAGATACGCAGTATTTT. It is translated as CASSKRDLGTDTQYF.

This clonotype was detected only a few times. This rearrangement joins TRBV20-1 to TRBJ2-3; 8 positions match TRBD2. The germline gives CDR1 DFQATT, CDR2 SNEGSKA (reference sequence). The CDR3 contains 13 residues. Trimming at V came to 5 bases and at J to 14 bases, leaving 15 bases not matched to a gene. In DNA, the CDR3 is TGCAGTGCTTGGACTAGCCAAGCCCCTCGCGCGTATTTT. As protein: CSAWTSQAPRAYF.

This chain joins TRBV11-1 and TRBJ2-6; D gene uncertain. The CDR3 has 18 amino acids. V was trimmed by 4 bases and J by 0 bases, leaving 16 bases between them. The germline gives CDR1 SGHAT, CDR2 FQDESV (reference sequence). The CDR3 region is CASSSTLLQPSGANVLTF. The CDR3, as DNA: TGTGCCAGCAGCTCCACGCTCCTTCAGCCCTCTGGGGCCAACGTCCTGACTTTC.

CDR3: CSVGFVPTTWPGLYEQYF. Written as DNA, the CDR3 is TGCAGCGTTGGGTTCGTACCGACGACCTGGCCTGGCCTCTACGAGCAGTACTTC. The V and J genes are TRBV29-1 and TRBJ2-7; no definite D call. The CDR3 spans 18 residues. The V gene lost 4 bases and the J gene lost 3 bases, with 28 bases spanning the gap. CDR1 is SQVTM and CDR2 is ANQGSEA in the germline V gene.

The table lists this clonotype with many counts. This sequence joins TRBV12-3 or TRBV12-4 and TRBJ1-1, with unresolved D. The CDR3 covers 11 residues. V lost 5 bases to trimming and J lost 11 bases, with 12 bases between them. The CDR3 DNA sequence: TGTGCCAGCAGTCCCGGCGGTATCGCTTTCTTT. Amino acids: CASSPGGIAFF.

The rearrangement links TRBV12-3 or TRBV12-4 to TRBJ2-3, with D possibly called TRBD1 or TRBD2 (5 bases each). V was clipped by 6 bases and J by 0 bases, with 19 bases between them. The CDR3 is made up of 17 amino acids. The CDR3 loop reads CASSPLRGPTSTDTQYF. The DNA of the CDR3 is TGTGCCAGCAGCCCCCTGAGGGGCCCGACTAGCACAGATACGCAGTATTTT.

The chain employs TRBV5-4 and TRBJ2-3; D might be TRBD2 (6 bases). Germline V gene lookup returns CDR1 SGHNT and CDR2 YYREEE (reference sequence). The germline V and J ends were trimmed by 6 bases and 3 bases, with 23 bases remaining between them. This CDR3 is built from 17 residues. CDR3 sequence (DNA): TGTGCCAGCACCATAATCGAACGGGGGATTGTGACAGATACGCAGTATTTT. Protein: CASTIIERGIVTDTQYF.

This rearrangement joins TRBV5-6 to TRBJ2-3, with a weak D call TRBD1 (5 bases). The CDR3 runs 13 residues. V shed 3 bases and J shed 2 bases, with 7 bases lying between them. The germline V gene has CDR1 SGHDT and CDR2 YYEEEE. The CDR3 coding sequence is TGTGCCAGCAGCTCCGGACACACAGATACGCAGTATTTT. Its protein product is CASSSGHTDTQYF. Full variable domain (rest looked up from reference TRBV5-6 and TRBJ2-3): DAGVTQSPTHLIKTRGQQVTLRCSPKSGHDTVSWYQQALGQGPQFIFQYYEEEERQRGNFPDRFSGHQFPNYSSELNVNALLLGDSALYLCASSSGHTDTQYFGPGTRLTVL.

The chain employs TRBV20-1 and TRBJ1-2, with unresolved D. Trimming left V 0 bases short and J 8 bases short, with 22 bases between. The V gene's germline CDR1 is DFQATT and CDR2 SNEGSKA (reference sequence). CDR3 length equals 16 residues. The CDR3: CSARDLMGGSYRGYTF. The CDR3 nucleotides read TGCAGTGCTAGAGATCTTATGGGTGGGTCCTATCGGGGCTACACCTTC.

CDR3 sequence: CSVDIKALSSYNEQFF. The CDR3 DNA follows: TGCAGCGTTGATATAAAAGCGCTGAGCTCCTACAATGAGCAGTTCTTC. This chain links TRBV29-1 with TRBJ2-1; D unclear. Germline values: CDR1 SQVTM, CDR2 ANQGSEA. V lost 3 bases and J 0 bases, leaving 15 bases between the germline ends. CDR3 length equals 16 residues.

This clonotype has more than one count but fewer than ten. The V and J genes are TRBV5-4 and TRBJ2-7; D is perhaps TRBD1 (5 bases). The CDR3 is 16 amino acids. The V end lost 2 bases, the J end lost 4 bases, and 19 bases lay between the germline ends. Germline CDR1 SGHNT, CDR2 YYREEE (reference sequence). The CDR3, as DNA: TGTGCCAGCAGCTTAGGGCCTGACAGTTTCCGGTACGAGCAGTACGTC. Its translation is CASSLGPDSFRYEQYV.

In this sample, this clonotype turned up a few times. The chain couples TRBV5-1 to TRBJ2-6; 11 bases fit TRBD2. The CDR3 contains 19 residues. The V segment lost 4 bases and the J segment 0 bases; nucleotides outside the gene matches: 9. CDR1 and CDR2 (germline): SGHRS, YFSETQ. The CDR3, as DNA: TGCGCCAGCAGCAGACTAGCGGGACCCTCTCTCTCTGGGGCCAACGTCCTGACTTTC. This gives the protein CASSRLAGPSLSGANVLTF.

Ten or more counts support this clonotype. The genes are TRBV12-3 or TRBV12-4 and TRBJ2-5, with TRBD2 matching 9 bases. CDR3 length: 16 residues. J gave up 2 bases and V 7 bases, and 11 bases lay outside the gene matches. CDR3 sequence (DNA): TGTGCCAGCACCCCTTATGTTAGCGGGGGTCAAGAGACCCAGTACTTC. This translates into CASTPYVSGGQETQYF.

On this clonotype: Just one base apart from a much larger clone, this may be a read error. This CDR3 is missing its conserved last phenylalanine or tryptophan, likely due to a read error. The CDR3 loop reads CASRDTVGSYNEQFL. CDR3 nucleotide sequence: TGTGCCAGCAGGGACACGGTAGGCTCCTACAATGAGCAGTTCTTG. The rearrangement uses TRBV27 and TRBJ2-1; possible D gene TRBD1, 5 bases. Germline CDR1 MNHEY, CDR2 SMNVEV (reference sequence). This CDR3 spans 15 amino acids. The V and J ends lost 6 bases and 0 bases respectively, with 12 bases between them.

As concerns this clonotype: The junction shows a germline mismatch at one end, possibly a read error. The rearrangement uses TRBV9 and TRBJ2-6; 8 positions agree with TRBD1. The CDR3 covers 16 residues. Germline CDR1 reads SGDLS; CDR2 reads YYNGEE. The CDR3 reads CASSPRTGTGANGLTF. CDR3 DNA sequence: TGTGCCAGCAGCCCCCGGACAGGGACTGGGGCCAACGGCCTGACTTTC.

The V and J genes are TRBV6-2 or TRBV6-3 and TRBJ2-2; D gene ambiguous. This CDR3 spans 11 amino acids. Germline V gene sequence: CDR1 MNHEY, CDR2 SVGEGT. V was cut by 7 bases and J by 6 bases, with 6 bases left in between. DNA for the CDR3: TGTGCCAGCATATTTTCCGGGGAGCTGTTTTTT. The encoded protein is CASIFSGELFF.

In this sample, this clonotype turned up a few times. Sequence at one end of the junction differs from germline and may be a read error. The chain joins TRBV20-1 to TRBJ2-1; 13 nucleotides match TRBD2. Per the germline V gene, CDR1 is DFQATT and CDR2 is SNEGSKA (reference sequence). The CDR3 consists of 13 residues. The DNA of the CDR3 is TGCAGTGCTAGGCCCTCCGGGACTAGCGGGAACACCTTC. As protein: CSARPSGTSGNTF.